This T cell receptor beta chain was obtained from a study of blood T cell repertoires in COVID-19 (dated by TCRdb to the early 2020s). With regard to the full study: Samples covering the acute and convalescent phases of COVID-19 were provided by collaborators in the United States, Italy and Spain. The dataset comprised deeply sampled blood TCRbeta repertoires from subjects exposed to, actively infected with, or recovered from COVID-19. A freely available public database, intended as a resource for researchers studying the immune response to SARS-CoV-2, is where the repertoires were released. The material from the prospective study consisted of cDNA or gDNA derived from T cells, B-cell-depleted T cells, or PBMCs. Sample metadata almost always included a de-identified subject ID, COVID-19 status, age in years and sex. Where available, HLA class I and class II types were obtained from metadata supplied by the sample provider rather than from assay-based typing. The samples were drawn from two sources: the first 160 participants of the ongoing ImmuneRACE study, and approximately 1,300 subjects contributed by 6 global collaborators.

Summary of the overall study and its limitations: The quantity of clinical and demographic metadata differed by source and by participant and was supplied without curation.

Of note for this clone: No antigen is known for it. No base quality values were provided; no much bigger clone lies one nucleotide off.

TCRbeta CDR3 regions were amplified from genomic DNA by means of the immunoSEQ Assay, a bias-controlled multiplex PCR. On the study's bioinformatics: Within the assay, amplification of reference gene primers was used to estimate how many nucleated cells each sample contained. To quantify the absolute abundance of each unique TCRbeta CDR3 rearrangement, sequence reads were collapsed and filtered. Productive Simpson clonality was computed per sample as the square root of Simpson's diversity index over productive rearrangements. As stored in TCRdb, this immuneACCESS dataset retains in-frame rearrangements with V and J assigned. A fraction of the clones does not appear; measured against another copy, unresolved V genes explain less than half of the discrepancy, and the remainder lacks a known reason. The V and J calls and clone size come from that table; D and trimming were worked out from the DNA. In all, the sample holds under 300,000 clones, and about nine tenths of those were seen once. The top ten constitute 3% of the sample.

V and J are truncated by 2 bases and 2 bases respectively, leaving an intervening sequence of 9 bases. The CDR3 measures 14 amino acids from cysteine to phenylalanine. Kept here is only the CDR3 DNA, which spans 42 bases and is read in frame from base 1. The germline V gene specifies LGHNA as CDR1 and YSLEER as CDR2. The collaborating institutions used their own protocols to collect whole blood in K2EDTA tubes. Collaborator samples were shipped for TCRbeta analysis as frozen whole blood, isolated PBMCs, or DNA extracted from either sample type. The receptor's source is a woman aged 30 to 39 with active or convalescent COVID-19. The sequenced material came from peripheral blood. The receptor chain draws on TRBV4-3 and TRBJ1-2, with no confidently assigned D gene. The CDR3: CASSQFRGNYGYTF. The sequence in DNA is TGCGCCAGCAGCCAATTTCGGGGAAACTATGGCTACACCTTC.